This T cell receptor beta chain is drawn from a study of post-analysis software for immune sequencing data. Turning to the study itself: Some patients lacked subtype; others had relapsing-remitting, secondary progressive or progressive-relapsing disease. Findings of the study overall: Patients had higher frequencies than controls of a few TRBV segments, including TRBV5-6, TRBV5-1 and TRBV20-1.

Incorporated into the TCR beta cDNA libraries were unique molecular identifiers, which served to reduce PCR and sequencing biases. Each CDR3 protein is one row after TCRdb ran MiXCR on the PCR reads. The table shows roughly 800,000 distinct CDR3 sequences, with 25% to 30% occurring only once. The V gene's germline CDR1 is DFQATT and CDR2 SNEGSKA (reference sequence). V was pared by 3 bases and J by 4 bases, with 8 bases of the junction left unmatched. The CDR3 extends over 15 amino acids. About this clonotype: What it recognizes is unknown.

The sequencing input was blood. This chain connects TRBV20-1 to TRBJ2-7, with 11 nucleotides matching TRBD2. This TCR was recovered from a girl aged 10 to 17 with multiple sclerosis. CDR3 nucleotide sequence: TGCAGTGCTAGTAGGCTAGCGGGAGGTGGGTACGAGCAGTACTTC. This translates into CSASRLAGGGYEQYF.